This T cell receptor beta chain was sequenced in a study of Graves' ophthalmopathy and Graves' hyperthyroidism listed by TCRdb under 2018. Background on the whole study: Peripheral blood was collected at initial diagnosis, prior to any treatment. The study used TCR beta repertoire signatures to distinguish Graves' ophthalmopathy from Graves' hyperthyroidism and to predict progression to ophthalmopathy. In total, over 130 blood samples were TCR-sequenced: under 45 ophthalmopathy, some 75 hyperthyroidism and some 17 hyperthyroidism-to-ophthalmopathy patients. A discovery set of 100 patients (around 40 ophthalmopathy, 55 to 60 stable hyperthyroidism) was enrolled to explore V-J signatures distinguishing ophthalmopathy from hyperthyroidism. An independent validation cohort comprised under 20 hyperthyroidism patients and about 16 patients who later progressed from hyperthyroidism to ophthalmopathy. In roughly six hyperthyroidism patients, the T-cell repertoires found in thyroid tissue were compared with those found in blood. Once sampling was done, hyperthyroidism patients were given methimazole at a starting dose of 30 mg daily, while ophthalmopathy patients were given high-dose intravenous methylprednisolone. The 100 or so discovery patients were randomly divided into training and test sets at a 7:3 ratio. The paper as a whole reports these results and caveats: In cross-validation, the 13-signature model distinguished ophthalmopathy from stable hyperthyroidism with 85% to 90% sensitivity and about 84% specificity, and in the test set the corresponding values were roughly 80% and 75%. In validation, the model predicted ophthalmopathy progression with 55% to 71% sensitivity and around 72% specificity; fewer than 15 predicted patients were CT-confirmed with GO in a median of about 6.1 months. Most expanded thyroid clonotypes with frequency above 0.001 were also detected in blood, suggesting blood repertoires may reflect the thyroid immune response. Sample size was not predetermined statistically, and investigators were not blinded to group allocation.

Stable hyperthyroidism was defined as no progression to ophthalmopathy within 18 months of follow-up. Patients with hyperthyroidism were aged 18 to 65 years, had been newly diagnosed, and had a disease duration of less than 2 months. Patients with other autoimmune diseases, uncontrolled infections, pregnancy or lactation were excluded. Diagnosis was based on clinical symptoms, serum thyroxine, TRAb, thyroid ultrasound and orbital computed tomography. Ficoll-Paque density gradient centrifugation was used to isolate PBMCs from around 10 ml of fresh peripheral blood. Total RNA was extracted with Trizol reagent and quality-checked on an Agilent 2100 Bioanalyzer. In its sample, this clonotype was seen many times. The antigen it recognizes is unknown. Base qualities were left out, and no much larger clone turns up one base away. Inclusive of the bounding cysteine and phenylalanine, the CDR3 is 15 residues long. Just the 45-base CDR3 DNA is kept, in frame starting at base 1. Here V drops 5 bases and J drops 0 bases, and the junction holds 4 bases not matched to any gene.

For repertoire sequencing, the TCR beta CDR3 regions were amplified from RNA transcripts. A first-round RT-PCR used HTBI primers with the Qiagen OneStep RT-PCR kit, followed by a second-round multiplex PCR, size selection and purification. Libraries were sequenced on an Illumina HiSeq2000 using paired-end 100 bp reads. On the study's bioinformatics: SOAPnuke was used for read processing, and reads with adapters, uncalled bases, a mean Phred below 15, or no exact constant-primer or identifier match were discarded. High-quality paired reads were merged with COPE v1.2.5. Unique nucleotide sequences were defined as clonotypes and aligned to IMGT TRB V, D and J references using MiTCR v1.1. Only V-J combinations with frequency above 0.0001 were analysed, covering 99.2% of repertoires. For each V-J combination, a TCR clonal expansion and chaos score was defined as F50 clonal expansion divided by the chaos observed in the TCRdist matrix. Welch's t-statistics and random forest were used to reduce the features to 10 to 15 V-J combinations, which were then used as input to a naive Bayes classifier. Thyroid-blood repertoire similarity was quantified with the Morisita-Horn index. TCRdb trimmed public reads at Q25 via fastp, called clones via MiXCR and kept in-frame beta chains. Each CDR3 protein appears once, grouped with its most common genes and DNA. The V and J calls shown here were made by TCRdb, not taken from the authors' results. The sample has hundreds of thousands of distinct CDR3 sequences on record, 22% of them singletons. Roughly 6.9% of the sample lies in the top ten.

This receptor was obtained from a woman younger than 30 with stable Graves' hyperthyroidism. Some clones in this sample may be carry-over from other donors' samples. Donor details come from another sample of the same person, matched by shared clones. The chain is encoded by TRBV12-3 or TRBV12-4 joined to TRBJ1-5, and TRBD1 matches 7 of the central bases. Specimen: peripheral blood. The CDR3 region has the sequence CASSPRGYSNQPQHF. The sequenced DNA is TGTGCCAGCAGTCCCAGGGGGTATAGCAATCAGCCCCAGCATTTT.